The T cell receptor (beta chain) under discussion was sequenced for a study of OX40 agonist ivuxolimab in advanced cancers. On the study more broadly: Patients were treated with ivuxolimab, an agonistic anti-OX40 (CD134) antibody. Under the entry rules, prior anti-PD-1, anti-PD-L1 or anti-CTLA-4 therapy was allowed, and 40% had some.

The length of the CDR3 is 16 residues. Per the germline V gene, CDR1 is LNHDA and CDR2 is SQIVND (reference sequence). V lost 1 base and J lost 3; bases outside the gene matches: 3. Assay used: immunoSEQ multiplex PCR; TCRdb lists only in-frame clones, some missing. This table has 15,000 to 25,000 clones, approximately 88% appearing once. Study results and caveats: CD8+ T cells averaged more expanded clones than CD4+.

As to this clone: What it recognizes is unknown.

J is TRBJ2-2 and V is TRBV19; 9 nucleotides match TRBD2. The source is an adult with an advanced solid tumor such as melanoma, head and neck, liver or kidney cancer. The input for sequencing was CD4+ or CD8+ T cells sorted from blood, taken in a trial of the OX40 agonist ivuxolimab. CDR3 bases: TGTGCCAGTAGTATAGGGCTAGCGGGGTACACCGGGGAGCTGTTTTTT. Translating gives CASSIGLAGYTGELFF.